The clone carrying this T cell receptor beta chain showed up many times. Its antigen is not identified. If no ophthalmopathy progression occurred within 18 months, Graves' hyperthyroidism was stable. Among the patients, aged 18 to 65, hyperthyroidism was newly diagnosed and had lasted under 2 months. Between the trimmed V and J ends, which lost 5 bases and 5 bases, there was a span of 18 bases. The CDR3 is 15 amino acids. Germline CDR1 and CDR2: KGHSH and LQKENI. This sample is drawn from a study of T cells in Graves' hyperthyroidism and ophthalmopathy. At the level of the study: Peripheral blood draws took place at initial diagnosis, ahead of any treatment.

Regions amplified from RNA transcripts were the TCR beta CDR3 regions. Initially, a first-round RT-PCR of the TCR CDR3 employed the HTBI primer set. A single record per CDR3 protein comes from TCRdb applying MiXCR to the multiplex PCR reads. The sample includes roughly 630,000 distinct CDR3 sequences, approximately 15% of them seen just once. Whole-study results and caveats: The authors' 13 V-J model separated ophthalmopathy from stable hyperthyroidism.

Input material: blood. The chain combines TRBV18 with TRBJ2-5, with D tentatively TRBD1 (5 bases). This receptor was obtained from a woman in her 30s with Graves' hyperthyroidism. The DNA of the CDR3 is TGTGCCAGCTCATACCAACAAGGGGTCGGGGAGACCCAGTACTTC. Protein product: CASSYQQGVGETQYF.